This T cell receptor (beta chain) was retrieved from a study of T cells in women clearing cervical HPV infection. Generated by immunoSEQ multiplex PCR, the TCRdb table keeps only in-frame clones and is missing some. The sample totals roughly 28,000 clones. All participants had a single incident cervical HPV16 infection, and prevalent HPV16 infections were excluded. This CDR3 contains 15 residues. Germline assignment: CDR1 SGHRS and CDR2 YFSETQ. Trimming cost V 6 bases and J 4 bases, with 17 bases left between them. A remark on this clone: The CDR3 end is not reached by the read, which stops 3 residues before it; the germline J gene fills it in. At the DNA level, this CDR3 is encoded by other sequences in the same sample as well.

The sample taken for sequencing was blood buffy coat. The clonotype was recovered from a woman between 18 and 69 years old with a cervical HPV16 infection that either progressed to CIN3+ or cleared (not recorded which). The J gene is TRBJ1-3, the V gene TRBV5-1, with D perhaps matching TRBD1 (6 bases). This CDR3 reads CASKGGGAPGNTIYF. CDR3 bases read: TGCGCCAGCAAAGGGGGAGGGGCGCCCGGAAACACC.